The rows below give T cell receptor beta chains drawn from one sample of a study of beta chain features in type 1 diabetes. Using immunoSEQ multiplex PCR, the repertoire was profiled, and TCRdb retains in-frame clones only, with some absent. The table has tens of thousands of clones, about 55% seen once. Sequenced: Tregs from blood. These receptors all come from a young woman in good health. CDR3s include the opening cysteine and the closing phenylalanine or tryptophan. D genes are given only for firm matches. Rows give clone size only sometimes, using once, few, many, or a class for an expanded clone.

CDR3 protein: CALQAGLGTEAFF
CDR3 DNA: TGTGCCCTTCAAGCGGGGCTGGGCACTGAAGCTTTCTTT
clone size: few
J gene: TRBJ1-1
D gene: NA
V gene: TRBV30

CDR3 protein: CASAPSRGNTEAFF
CDR3 DNA: TGCGCCAGCGCCCCCAGTAGGGGGAACACTGAAGCTTTCTTT
clone size: NA
J gene: TRBJ1-1
D gene: NA
V gene: TRBV5-1

CDR3 protein: CSVEQFGEGTEAFF
CDR3 DNA: TGCAGCGTTGAGCAATTCGGGGAGGGGACTGAAGCTTTCTTT
clone size: NA
J gene: TRBJ1-1
D gene: NA
V gene: TRBV29-1

CDR3 protein: CSVGRPTGGARDTQYF
CDR3 DNA: TGCAGCGTGGGGCGTCCGACAGGGGGCGCGAGGGATACGCAGTATTTT
clone size: NA
J gene: TRBJ2-3
D gene: TRBD1
V gene: TRBV29-1

CDR3 protein: CASSPPVGGSYEQYF
CDR3 DNA: TGTGCCAGCTCACCACCGGTCGGGGGGTCCTACGAGCAGTACTTC
clone size: few
J gene: TRBJ2-7
D gene: TRBD2
V gene: TRBV18

CDR3 protein: CASRPIQGTTEAFF
CDR3 DNA: TGTGCCAGCAGACCCATACAGGGTACCACTGAAGCTTTCTTT
clone size: once
J gene: TRBJ1-1
D gene: NA
V gene: TRBV9

CDR3 protein: CASSWGAGVNTEAFF
CDR3 DNA: TGCGCCAGCAGCTGGGGGGCGGGGGTGAACACTGAAGCTTTCTTT
clone size: NA
J gene: TRBJ1-1
D gene: NA
V gene: TRBV5-1

CDR3 protein: CASSLSRQGANEQFF
CDR3 DNA: TGTGCCAGCTCACTTAGTCGACAGGGCGCAAATGAGCAGTTCTTC
clone size: NA
J gene: TRBJ2-1
D gene: TRBD1
V gene: TRBV18

CDR3 protein: CAWSGTSGRGTQYF
CDR3 DNA: TGTGCCTGGAGTGGGACTAGCGGGAGGGGGACCCAGTACTTC
clone size: NA
J gene: TRBJ2-5
D gene: TRBD2
V gene: TRBV30

CDR3 protein: CASSVTATNEKLFF
CDR3 DNA: TGTGCCAGTAGTGTAACAGCAACTAATGAAAAACTGTTTTTT
clone size: NA
J gene: TRBJ1-4
D gene: NA
V gene: TRBV19

CDR3 protein: CASSSPTLNSPLHF
CDR3 DNA: TGTGCCAGCAGTTCGCCAACCCTAAATTCACCCCTCCACTTT
clone size: NA
J gene: TRBJ1-6
D gene: NA
V gene: TRBV28

CDR3 protein: CASSSTSGYNEQFF
CDR3 DNA: TGTGCCAGCAGCTCCACTAGCGGGTACAATGAGCAGTTCTTC
clone size: NA
J gene: TRBJ2-1
D gene: TRBD2
V gene: TRBV7-9

CDR3 protein: CASSLTSGSKETQYF
CDR3 DNA: TGTGCCAGCTCGTTGACTAGCGGGAGTAAGGAGACCCAGTACTTC
clone size: NA
J gene: TRBJ2-5
D gene: TRBD2
V gene: TRBV18

CDR3 protein: CSVRTGDEQYF
CDR3 DNA: TGCAGCGTCAGGACAGGGGACGAGCAGTACTTC
clone size: few
J gene: TRBJ2-7
D gene: TRBD1
V gene: TRBV29-1

CDR3 protein: CAWSGQDRGLAGVSYEQYF
CDR3 DNA: TGTGCCTGGAGTGGACAGGACCGTGGACTAGCGGGAGTTTCCTACGAGCAGTACTTC
clone size: NA
J gene: TRBJ2-7
D gene: TRBD2
V gene: TRBV30

CDR3 protein: CASSERGQINTEAFF
CDR3 DNA: TGTGCCAGCAGTGAAAGAGGGCAGATTAACACTGAAGCTTTCTTT
clone size: NA
J gene: TRBJ1-1
D gene: NA
V gene: TRBV2

CDR3 protein: CAWTLSGRVVDTQYF
CDR3 DNA: TGTGCCTGGACCCTTAGCGGGAGAGTGGTAGATACGCAGTATTTT
clone size: NA
J gene: TRBJ2-3
D gene: TRBD2
V gene: TRBV30

CDR3 protein: CASSGTAYEQYF
CDR3 DNA: TGTGCCAGCAGTGGGACTGCCTACGAGCAGTACTTC
clone size: NA
J gene: TRBJ2-7
D gene: NA
V gene: TRBV11-3

CDR3 protein: CASSPGQLTQYF
CDR3 DNA: TGTGCCAGCAGCCCCGGACAGTTGACCCAGTACTTC
clone size: few
J gene: TRBJ2-5
D gene: NA
V gene: TRBV11-3

CDR3 protein: CASSFLQGNEQFF
CDR3 DNA: TGTGCCAGCAGCTTTCTACAGGGCAATGAGCAGTTCTTC
clone size: NA
J gene: TRBJ2-1
D gene: NA
V gene: TRBV7-2

CDR3 protein: CASSQEDRGTDTQYF
CDR3 DNA: TGTGCCAGCAGCCAAGAGGACAGGGGCACAGATACGCAGTATTTT
clone size: NA
J gene: TRBJ2-3
D gene: TRBD1
V gene: TRBV14

CDR3 protein: CASSLVGQGYQPQHF
CDR3 DNA: TGTGCCAGCAGTTTGGTGGGGCAGGGGTATCAGCCCCAGCATTTT
clone size: NA
J gene: TRBJ1-5
D gene: NA
V gene: TRBV7-2

CDR3 protein: CASSLEGADTEAFF
CDR3 DNA: TGCGCCAGCAGCTTGGAAGGGGCCGACACTGAAGCTTTCTTT
clone size: NA
J gene: TRBJ1-1
D gene: NA
V gene: TRBV5-1